These 22 T cell receptor beta chains were all obtained from the same sample, sequenced in a study of T cell responses to AZD1222 COVID-19 vaccine (dated by TCRdb to about 2021). Sample time point, as interpreted from the label and publication: baseline before first vaccination. The library relied on the immunoSEQ multiplex PCR assay. This is the immuneACCESS table as TCRdb keeps it, with only in-frame sequences that have V and J called. A part of the clones is gone; compared with another copy, unresolved V genes explain less than half, and the rest is unexplained. For this sample the table gives approximately 100,000 clones, of which about 90% were detected only once. The ten largest make up approximately 5.2% of the sample. Sequencing was performed on peripheral blood, taken on day 0 of AZD1222 vaccination. The source of these receptors is an adult in good health.

This clone is a singleton in its sample. The genes are TRBV29-1 and TRBJ1-2, with no clear D. This CDR3 region has 11 residues. The germline V and J ends were trimmed by 4 bases and 6 bases, with 9 bases remaining between them. From germline, CDR1 is SQVTM and CDR2 ANQGSEA. The CDR3 coding sequence is TGCAGCGTTGCGACCGGGGATGGCTACACCTTC. Residues: CSVATGDGYTF.

The chain recombines TRBV4-1 with TRBJ2-3; either TRBD1 or TRBD2 may supply D (6 bases each). This CDR3 has 14 amino acids. V lost 4 bases, J lost 0 bases, and 8 bases lay in between. Germline CDR1 and CDR2: MGHRA and YSYEKL. CDR3 bases: TGCGCCAGCAGCCCGGGGGCTAGCACAGATACGCAGTATTTT. Translated, it gives CASSPGASTDTQYF.

The V and J genes are TRBV18 and TRBJ2-2; tentative D call: TRBD1 (6 bases). The germline V gene has CDR1 KGHSH and CDR2 LQKENI. This CDR3 region has 16 residues. Trimming cost V 5 bases and J 3 bases, with 16 bases left between them. In DNA form, the CDR3 reads TGTGCCAGCTCATCTCCCGGGACAAGGGACACCGGGGAGCTGTTTTTT. As protein: CASSSPGTRDTGELFF.

In the case of this clone: Within the sample, other DNA sequences also encode this same CDR3. The rearrangement links TRBV28 to TRBJ2-7; D is perhaps TRBD2 (5 bases). The germline CDR1 and CDR2 sequences are MDHEN and SYDVKM. Trimming shortened V by 4 bases and J by 0 bases, and 13 bases separated the two germline ends. The CDR3 length is 15 residues. The CDR3 spells CASSSPGGLSYEQYF. The CDR3 nucleotides read TGTGCCAGCAGTTCCCCAGGCGGGCTCTCCTACGAGCAGTACTTC.

This clone has more than one count but fewer than ten. This chain uses TRBV27 with TRBJ2-7, with D hard to call. CDR3 length: 13 amino acids. Germline assignment: CDR1 MNHEY and CDR2 SMNVEV (reference sequence). V lost 4 bases and J lost 1, with 8 bases in between. CDR3 nucleotides: TGTGCCAGCAGTTACCAGAATTCCTACGAGCAGTACTTC. Encoded protein: CASSYQNSYEQYF.

This clone turned up a few times. The chain couples TRBV27 to TRBJ2-1; the D is unclear. Germline V lookup: CDR1 MNHEY, CDR2 SMNVEV (reference sequence). The CDR3 is made up of 16 amino acids. Trimming cost V 5 bases and J 6 bases, with 20 bases left between them. CDR3 sequence: CASSTLTFSTINEQFF. As DNA, the CDR3 is TGTGCCAGCAGTACTCTAACTTTCTCCACAATCAATGAGCAGTTCTTC.

The V and J genes are TRBV2 and TRBJ1-1; D possibly corresponds to TRBD1 (5 bases). CDR3 length: 13 residues. Germline V gives CDR1 SNHLY, CDR2 FYNNEI. V lost 6 bases and J lost 1, with 9 bases in between. The CDR3: CASRGRGNTEAFF. In DNA form, the CDR3 reads TGTGCCAGCAGGGGGCGGGGGAACACTGAAGCTTTCTTT.

The CDR3 DNA follows: TGCAGCGTTGTTGGTGCAGAAACCGCCTACGAGCAGTACTTC. Protein product: CSVVGAETAYEQYF. J is TRBJ2-7 and V is TRBV29-1; the D is unclear. Germline CDR1 is SQVTM and CDR2 is ANQGSEA. Trimming left V 4 bases short and J 2 bases short, with 15 bases between. The CDR3 contains 14 residues.

This chain uses TRBV27 with TRBJ2-7, with D unresolved. Germline loops: CDR1 MNHEY, CDR2 SMNVEV (reference sequence). CDR3 size: 13 residues. The germline V and J ends were trimmed by 3 bases and 2 bases, with 8 bases remaining between them. The DNA for the CDR3 is TGTGCCAGCAGTTTGGTCCCGACCTACGAGCAGTACTTC. This encodes CASSLVPTYEQYF.

The chain is built from TRBV5-1 and TRBJ2-5; D gene ambiguous. The V end lost 3 bases, the J end lost 2 bases, and 8 bases lay between the germline ends. The CDR3 spans 13 residues. The germline CDR1 and CDR2 sequences are SGHRS and YFSETQ. As DNA, the CDR3 is TGCGCCAGCAGCTCGCCGGCTCAAGAGACCCAGTACTTC. As protein: CASSSPAQETQYF.

The chain links TRBV7-9 to TRBJ1-4; D unresolved. V was cut by 4 bases and J by 8 bases, with 11 bases left in between. The CDR3 is 13 residues long. Germline lookup yields CDR1 SEHNR and CDR2 FQNEAQ (reference sequence). CDR3 DNA sequence: TGTGCCAGCAGCTACCGGACCCCAGAAAAACTGTTTTTT. It translates to CASSYRTPEKLFF.

This chain uses TRBV7-9 with TRBJ1-5, with D possibly matching TRBD1 (5 bases). V was cut by 1 base and J by 0 bases, with 13 bases left in between. Germline CDR1 and CDR2: SEHNR and FQNEAQ (reference sequence). There are 17 residues in the CDR3. CDR3: CASSLVALRVSNQPQHF. Written as DNA, the CDR3 is TGTGCCAGCAGCTTAGTTGCCCTCAGGGTTAGCAATCAGCCCCAGCATTTT.

V is TRBV14 and J is TRBJ1-1; D not certain. The V gene's germline CDR1 is SGHDN and CDR2 FVKESK. This CDR3 is 15 amino acids long. The V and J ends lost 2 bases and 5 bases respectively, with 15 bases between them. The DNA of the CDR3 is TGTGCCAGCAGCCAAAGGCTGGGGTGGAGTACTGAAGCTTTCTTT. It is translated as CASSQRLGWSTEAFF.

Concerning this clone: Compared with germline, one end of the junction differs, possibly owing to a read error. V usage is TRBV10-1 and J usage is TRBJ2-7; 11 bases align to TRBD2. This CDR3 contains 18 residues. Germline V gene data show CDR1 as WNHNN and CDR2 as SYGVQD (reference sequence). CDR3 residues: CASRALAGGPFGFSEQYF. The CDR3 region has the DNA TGCGCTAGCAGGGCCTTAGCGGGAGGGCCCTTTGGTTTTTCCGAGCAGTACTTC.

This chain uses TRBV19 with TRBJ1-2, with TRBD1 as a possible D gene (6 bases). Germline V gene data show CDR1 as LNHDA and CDR2 as SQIVND (reference sequence). CDR3 length: 15 amino acids. Trimming removed 3 bases from V and 4 bases from J, with 15 bases in between. CDR3 sequence reads: CASSIKPEGVYGYTF. CDR3 bases: TGTGCCAGTAGTATCAAACCCGAGGGGGTCTATGGCTACACCTTC.

The rearrangement links TRBV7-9 to TRBJ2-2; TRBD1 matches at 8 bases. V gave up 2 bases and J gave up 8 bases; unmatched junction bases: 10. CDR1 is SEHNR and CDR2 is FQNEAQ in the germline V gene (reference sequence). CDR3 length: 16 amino acids. CDR3 sequence (DNA): TGTGCCAGCAGCTTACCGACAGGGGAAGGTTCAGGGGAGCTGTTTTTT. It specifies CASSLPTGEGSGELFF.

CDR3 coding DNA: TGTGCCAGCAGCTTAGATGAAACAGGGTATGGGGGCAATCAGCCCCAGCATTTT. Protein product: CASSLDETGYGGNQPQHF. The chain recombines TRBV7-8 with TRBJ1-5; possible D gene TRBD1, 6 bases. The CDR3 runs 18 residues. Germline-derived CDR1 and CDR2 are SGHVS and FQNEAQ. The V gene lost 1 base and the J gene lost 2 bases, with 18 bases spanning the gap.

The chain couples TRBV7-9 to TRBJ2-7; D gene uncertain. Germline assignment: CDR1 SEHNR and CDR2 FQNEAQ (reference sequence). V was cut by 1 base and J by 5 bases, with 6 bases left in between. The CDR3 has 12 residues. DNA for the CDR3: TGTGCCAGCAGCTTAGGAGGCCACGAGCAGTACTTC. Translated: CASSLGGHEQYF.

With regard to this clone: The same CDR3 can be traced to other DNA sequences in this sample. The rearrangement links TRBV12-3 or TRBV12-4 to TRBJ2-7, with unresolved D. V was clipped by 3 bases and J by 0 bases, with 6 bases between them. The CDR3 runs to 13 residues. The CDR3 is CASSFGVSYEQYF. The CDR3 DNA reads TGTGCCAGCAGTTTTGGGGTCTCCTACGAGCAGTACTTC.

The genes are TRBV3-1 (or the pseudogene TRBV3-2) and TRBJ1-1; D remains ambiguous. Trimming stripped 11 bases from V and 5 bases from J, with 12 bases between. Germline V gene data show CDR1 as LGHDT and CDR2 as YNNKEL (reference sequence). The CDR3 length is 11 residues. The CDR3 DNA reads as TGTGCCGCCGTCCCTGAGACTGAAGCTTTCTTT. It yields the protein CAAVPETEAFF.

This rearrangement joins TRBV18 to TRBJ1-3, with TRBD1 matching over 9 bases. With V trimmed by 2 bases and J by 2 bases, 13 bases remained unmatched. The CDR3 extends over 19 amino acids. Germline V gene data show CDR1 as KGHSH and CDR2 as LQKENI. In DNA form, the CDR3 reads TGTGCCAGCTCACCAATCGCTGGGACAGGGTCCCAACCTGGAAACACCATATATTTT. Protein: CASSPIAGTGSQPGNTIYF.

V and J are TRBV11-2 and TRBJ1-2; 12 bases agree with TRBD1. V lost 2 bases to trimming and J lost 4 bases; unmatched junction nucleotides: 5. Germline CDR1 SGHAT, CDR2 FQNNGV. CDR3 length equals 16 residues. The CDR3 is CASSLMGQGAFYGYTF. CDR3 bases: TGTGCCAGCAGCTTAATGGGACAGGGGGCCTTCTATGGCTACACCTTC.